This TCR beta chain derives from a study of blood T cell repertoires in COVID-19. Background on the study: There were acute and convalescent COVID-19 samples, and they came from the United States, Italy and Spain.

In the original analysis: It was from reference gene primer amplification that nucleated cell counts were estimated. The table came from immunoSEQ multiplex PCR; TCRdb's copy has only in-frame clones and leaves some out. Clonal size and the V and J genes are those of that table, whereas D and trimming came from the DNA. Here the sample spans about 140,000 clones, about 76% being singletons. This clone was counted at least ten times. CDR3 length: 18 amino acids. Germline-derived CDR1 and CDR2 are KGHDR and SFDVKD. The J segment lost 0 bases and the V segment lost 1 base, leaving 5 bases of the junction unmatched.

The sequencing input was peripheral blood. The V gene is TRBV24-1, the J gene TRBJ2-1; 10 positions match TRBD2. This sequence originates from a man older than 75 with acute or convalescent COVID-19. CDR3 coding DNA: TGTGCCACCAGTGATTTAGCGCCTAGCGGGAGCTCCTACAATGAGCAGTTCTTC. Translating gives CATSDLAPSGSSYNEQFF.